This TCR beta chain was sequenced for a study of blood T cell repertoires in COVID-19. The wider study: Nucleic acid was either cDNA or gDNA, and it came from T cells, B-cell-depleted T cells, or PBMCs.

The CDR3 consists of 16 residues. Germline CDR1 and CDR2: SGHNT and YYREEE (reference sequence). With V trimmed by 3 bases and J by 3 bases, 9 bases remained unmatched. Sequencing was performed with immunoSEQ multiplex PCR; in TCRdb, only in-frame clones are kept and a portion is missing. The sample yields approximately 240,000 clones, around 81% seen once. The V and J genes are TRBV5-4 and TRBJ2-5, with 9 bases lining up with TRBD2. The specimen was peripheral blood. The TCR was taken from a woman in her fifties or sixties with active or convalescent COVID-19. The CDR3: CASSSMKLAGKETQYF. CDR3 DNA: TGTGCCAGCAGCTCGATGAAACTAGCGGGCAAAGAGACCCAGTACTTC.